This T cell receptor beta chain was sequenced during a study of chemoradiotherapy in HPV16-positive cancers. General observations from the study: HPV-specific T cells were functionally defined from only two HPV16-positive patients. Non-HPV-specific T cells did not expand in tumors during treatment, whereas candidate HPV-specific clones and E7-related motifs did.

Germline V gene data show CDR1 as SNHLY and CDR2 as FYNNEI. This CDR3 spans 13 amino acids. The V gene end was trimmed by 0 bases and the J gene end by 6 bases; junction bases not matched to a gene: 0. TCRdb's copy holds only in-frame clones and misses some; the assay was immunoSEQ multiplex PCR. The table lists 40,000 or so clones, more than 75% of them singletons. On this clone itself: Its antigen is not identified.

V gene TRBV2 combines with J gene TRBJ2-7; 9 bases agree with TRBD2. This specimen consisted of blood, obtained from a patient who underwent chemoradiotherapy. The receptor's source is a human donor with HPV-associated anogenital cancer. This CDR3 reads CASSEATSGEQYF. DNA of the CDR3: TGTGCCAGCAGTGAAGCGACTAGCGGCGAGCAGTACTTC.